These 25 T cell receptor beta chains came from one sample sequenced in a study of sequential checkpoint blockade in melanoma. Measured with immunoSEQ multiplex PCR; TCRdb has only the in-frame clones, and not every one. Of some 10,000 clones detected, 75% to 80% appear once; the ten largest clones hold 10%. Treatment of the sample: randomized to nivolumab then ipilimumab (arm A) or the reverse (arm B). Sequencing used CD8+ T cells sorted from blood (inferred from file names), obtained from a patient given nivolumab and ipilimumab in sequence. The receptors stem from a human donor with melanoma.

This clone was recorded once. The chain employs TRBV27 and TRBJ2-3; D is uncertain. The CDR3 has 15 residues. Trimming stripped 0 bases from V and 5 bases from J, with 12 bases between. Germline loops: CDR1 MNHEY, CDR2 SMNVEV (reference sequence). The CDR3 reads CASSLSARMIDTQYF. CDR3 in DNA: TGTGCCAGCAGTTTATCGGCTAGAATGATAGATACGCAGTATTTT.

This rearrangement joins TRBV25-1 to TRBJ1-2; TRBD1 matches 8 bases. The CDR3 has 15 residues. V lost 4 bases to trimming and J lost 2 bases; unmatched junction nucleotides: 6. Germline CDR1 and CDR2: MGHDK and SYGVNS. The CDR3 DNA is TGTGCCAGCAGTGCCTCGACAGGGGCCAACTATGGCTACACCTTC. Amino acids: CASSASTGANYGYTF.

This clone occurred a few times. V usage is TRBV6-5 and J usage is TRBJ2-7; 10 bases align to TRBD1. V lost 2 bases and J lost 6; bases outside the gene matches: 4. There are 14 residues in the CDR3. CDR1 is MNHEY and CDR2 is SVGAGI in the germline V gene. CDR3 nucleotides: TGTGCCAGCAGTTACGGGACAGGGGTATTCGAGCAGTACTTC. This gives the protein CASSYGTGVFEQYF.

The V call is TRBV4-1, the J call TRBJ2-3; TRBD2 agrees at 11 bases. The trim removed 1 base at V and 2 bases at J, leaving 5 bases unmatched. The CDR3 has 17 residues. CDR1 is MGHRA, CDR2 YSYEKL, per germline. The CDR3 loop is CASSQALAGGFTDTQYF. CDR3 sequence (DNA): TGCGCCAGCAGCCAAGCCCTAGCGGGGGGCTTCACAGATACGCAGTATTTT.

The chain joins TRBV28 to TRBJ2-5; 7 bases map to TRBD1. The germline V gene has CDR1 MDHEN and CDR2 SYDVKM. The V gene end was trimmed by 8 bases and the J gene end by 2 bases; junction bases not matched to a gene: 8. The CDR3 spans 14 residues. CDR3 residues: CASGLGTVQETQYF. The CDR3 DNA reads TGTGCCAGCGGCCTCGGGACAGTACAAGAGACCCAGTACTTC.

The rearrangement joins TRBV7-2 to TRBJ2-7; TRBD1 might be the D (5 bases). Trimming removed 6 bases at V and 3 bases at J, with 12 bases between. Germline V gene lookup returns CDR1 SGHTA and CDR2 FQGNSA. CDR3 length: 13 amino acids. In DNA form, the CDR3 reads TGTGCCAGCAGTACTTCAGGGCGCTACGAGCAGTACTTC. This codes for CASSTSGRYEQYF.

This clone has only a few counts. The chain has TRBV7-9 and TRBJ2-2; D is undetermined. Trimming removed 5 bases from V and 6 bases from J, with 7 bases in between. CDR1 SEHNR and CDR2 FQNEAQ come from the germline V gene (reference sequence). CDR3 size: 12 residues. The CDR3 sequence: CASSPTAGELFF. CDR3 bases: TGTGCCAGCAGCCCCACGGCCGGGGAGCTGTTTTTT.

This rearrangement joins TRBV7-9 to TRBJ2-2; 12 positions match TRBD2. This CDR3 region has 15 residues. The V gene's germline CDR1 is SEHNR and CDR2 FQNEAQ (reference sequence). V trimming: 5 bases; J trimming: 7 bases; junction bases outside the gene matches: 5. For the CDR3, the DNA is TGTGCCAGCAGCAGACTAGCGGGAGACGTCGGGGAGCTGTTTTTT. Encoded protein: CASSRLAGDVGELFF.

A few counts support this clone. The J gene is TRBJ2-7, the V gene TRBV2, with 7 bases lining up with TRBD1. Germline CDR1 and CDR2: SNHLY and FYNNEI. The CDR3 spans 14 residues. After removal of 11 bases from V and 4 bases from J, the junction contained 14 bases not matched to a gene. CDR3 sequence (DNA): TGTGCCTGGACCTTGACAGGGAAGGTATACGAGCAGTACTTC. Protein sequence: CAWTLTGKVYEQYF.

This sequence joins TRBV7-9 and TRBJ2-5; D may be TRBD1 (6 bases). Germline V gene data show CDR1 as SEHNR and CDR2 as FQNEAQ (reference sequence). Trimming stripped 5 bases from V and 6 bases from J, with 16 bases between. The CDR3 runs 14 residues. The CDR3 is CASSPPIGGQTQYF. CDR3 nucleotide sequence: TGTGCCAGCAGCCCACCCATAGGGGGACAGACCCAGTACTTC.

On this clone itself: Other nucleotide sequences in the sample specify the same CDR3. The chain recombines TRBV5-5 with TRBJ2-5; 11 bases fit TRBD1. V shed 4 bases, J shed 4 bases, and the junction held 3 bases outside the gene matches. The CDR3 spans 14 residues. CDR1 and CDR2 from the germline V gene are SGHKS and YYEKEE (reference sequence). The CDR3 nucleotides read TGTGCCAGCAGCGGGACAGGGGGAGGAGAGACCCAGTACTTC. Protein: CASSGTGGGETQYF. The variable domain in full, with the rest retrieved from reference TRBV5-5 and TRBJ2-5, is DAGVTQSPTHLIKTRGQQVTLRCSPISGHKSVSWYQQVLGQGPQFIFQYYEKEERGRGNFPDRFSARQFPNYSSELNVNALLLGDSALYLCASSGTGGGETQYFGPGTRLLVL.

The genes are TRBV30 and TRBJ2-1, with D uncertain. CDR1 GTSNPN and CDR2 SVGIG come from the germline V gene (reference sequence). CDR3 length: 12 amino acids. Trimming took off 3 bases at V and 5 bases at J, with 8 bases between the two ends. The CDR3 region has the DNA TGTGCCTGGAGCGCTACGGACAATGAGCAGTTCTTC. Its protein is CAWSATDNEQFF. The entire variable domain, with the rest obtained from reference TRBV30 and TRBJ2-1, is as follows: SQTIHQWPATLVQPVGSPLSLECTVEGTSNPNLYWYRQAAGRGLQLLFYSVGIGQISSEVPQNLSASRPQDRQFILSSKKLLLSDSGFYLCAWSATDNEQFFGPGTRLTVL.

The rearrangement uses TRBV10-1 and TRBJ2-3; the match to TRBD2 covers 14 bases. The CDR3 length is 15 residues. Germline V gives CDR1 WNHNN, CDR2 SYGVQD (reference sequence). The V and J ends lost 5 bases and 7 bases, in that order; junction bases with no gene match: 5. CDR3 in amino acids: CASSSGTSGSNTQYF. CDR3 DNA: TGCGCCAGCAGTTCTGGGACTAGCGGGAGTAATACGCAGTATTTT.

In this sample, this clone is medium-sized. This chain uses TRBV12-1 with TRBJ2-1; the table gives TRBD1 as D, unverified against the DNA. TRBV12-1 is recorded as a pseudogene. The CDR3 is 14 residues long. The CDR3 protein is CASSSFRQPNEQFF. In DNA, the CDR3 is TGTGCCAGCAGCTCCTTTCGACAGCCCAATGAGCAGTTCTTC.

The chain uses TRBV4-3 and TRBJ1-4; D is undetermined. The CDR3 has 19 residues. CDR1 and CDR2 (germline): LGHNA, YSLEER. Trimming stripped 0 bases from V and 1 base from J, with 18 bases between. In DNA form, the CDR3 reads TGCGCCAGCAGCCAAGATGGTCTGGCGGGGATTGGAACTAATGAAAAACTGTTTTTT. Residues: CASSQDGLAGIGTNEKLFF.

This chain joins TRBV27 and TRBJ1-5, with 8 bases that match TRBD1. J lost 1 base, V lost 8 bases, and 4 bases had no gene match. Germline CDR1 and CDR2: MNHEY and SMNVEV (reference sequence). This CDR3 spans 14 amino acids. The DNA for the CDR3 is TGTGCCAGCCGGACAGGGAGCAGCAATCAGCCCCAGCATTTT. Amino acid sequence: CASRTGSSNQPQHF.

The rearrangement uses TRBV19 and TRBJ1-1, with 11 bases aligning to TRBD1. Germline V gene lookup returns CDR1 LNHDA and CDR2 SQIVND (reference sequence). V was pared by 5 bases and J by 4 bases, with 6 bases of the junction left unmatched. The CDR3 consists of 15 residues. CDR3 in amino acids: CASSPGTGGTTEAFF. The CDR3 region has the DNA TGTGCCAGTAGTCCCGGGACAGGGGGGACCACTGAAGCTTTCTTT.

J is TRBJ2-7 and V is TRBV11-2; 7 bases agree with TRBD1. The CDR3 is 15 amino acids. V lost 4 bases, J lost 1 base, and 7 bases stayed unmatched. Per the germline V gene, CDR1 is SGHAT and CDR2 is FQNNGV. Written as DNA, the CDR3 is TGTGCCAGCAGCTCGCGGACAGGCCGATCCTACGAGCAGTACTTC. Translation gives CASSSRTGRSYEQYF.

The chain carries TRBV19 and TRBJ2-7, with TRBD1 matching 9 bases. Trimming took 5 bases from V and 4 from J; bases not matched to a gene: 9. The CDR3 contains 15 residues. The V gene's germline CDR1 is LNHDA and CDR2 SQIVND (reference sequence). The CDR3 DNA reads as TGTGCCAGTAGTCCACGGACAGGGGCTATTTACGAGCAGTACTTC. It codes for CASSPRTGAIYEQYF.

The chain is built from TRBV30 and TRBJ2-7; 7 bases map to TRBD2. Germline CDR1 reads GTSNPN; CDR2 reads SVGIG (reference sequence). The length of the CDR3 is 12 residues. Trimming removed 5 bases from V and 2 bases from J; junction bases left unmatched: 3. The CDR3, as DNA: TGTGCCTGGGAGAGCGGGACCTACGAGCAGTACTTC. It codes for CAWESGTYEQYF.

The chain employs TRBV27 and TRBJ2-1; 12 bases line up with TRBD2. V lost 4 bases and J lost 8; bases outside the gene matches: 12. The germline V gene has CDR1 MNHEY and CDR2 SMNVEV (reference sequence). The CDR3 runs to 17 residues. For the CDR3, the DNA is TGTGCCAGCAGTTCCCCACCGCTAGCGGGAGGGCCGTATGAGCAGTTCTTC. Its protein is CASSSPPLAGGPYEQFF.

The chain couples TRBV27 to TRBJ1-2, with 8 nucleotides matching TRBD1. Germline V lookup: CDR1 MNHEY, CDR2 SMNVEV (reference sequence). The CDR3 extends over 15 amino acids. The V and J ends lost 6 bases and 6 bases, in that order; junction bases with no gene match: 12. CDR3 amino acids: CASSLTGQGGDGYTF. The CDR3 DNA sequence: TGTGCCAGCAGCCTCACCGGACAGGGCGGCGATGGCTACACCTTC.

On this clone itself: This CDR3 fails to terminate in the conserved phenylalanine or tryptophan, so it likely reflects a read error. This chain uses TRBV6-4 with TRBJ1-2; D is uncertain. Trimming took 2 bases from V and 7 from J, leaving 8 bases between them. In germline, CDR1 is MRHNA, CDR2 SNTAGT. The CDR3 covers 12 residues. CDR3: CASSDRRGGYTL. CDR3 nucleotides: TGTGCCAGCAGTGACCGGAGAGGTGGCTACACCCTC.

The chain employs TRBV19 and TRBJ2-7, with 7 bases fitting TRBD1. V shed 7 bases, J shed 6 bases, and the junction held 3 bases outside the gene matches. Germline CDR1 reads LNHDA; CDR2 reads SQIVND (reference sequence). This CDR3 region has 11 residues. The CDR3 sequence is CASKGASEQYF. For the CDR3, the DNA is TGTGCCAGTAAGGGGGCCAGCGAGCAGTACTTC.

The chain recombines TRBV28 with TRBJ2-5, with a weak D call TRBD2 (6 bases). Matching the DNA end better, TRBJ2-7 makes the J call doubtful. The CDR3 covers 17 residues. CDR1 and CDR2 from the germline V gene are MDHEN and SYDVKM. This CDR3 is CASSFRTAVGLTYEQYF. The CDR3 nucleotides read TGTGCCAGCAGTTTTCGTACGGCAGTGGGACTTACCTACGAGCAGTACTTC.